This T cell receptor (beta chain) was captured in a study of T cells expressing NK-cell markers. Looking at the study overall: Sequencing covered eight donors, seven HCMV-seropositive and one seronegative. Study results and limitations: The study left the HCMV specificity of expanded NKG2C+ T cell clones unresolved.

The CDR3 totals 14 residues. Germline V gives CDR1 GTSNPN, CDR2 SVGIG (reference sequence). Each CDR3 protein gets one entry in TCRdb, which reprocessed the 5' RACE reads and gives no DNA. Recorded for this sample: about 410,000 distinct CDR3 sequences. About this clonotype: What it binds is not known.

Sequences were obtained from blood T cells: a sorted CD56 or NKG2C T cell subset, CD4+ or CD8+ T cells, or bulk PBMC T cells (not recorded which). The origin of this receptor is a woman aged 45-65 years in good health. V usage is TRBV30 and J usage is TRBJ2-5; TCRdb returns TRBD2, unconfirmable since there is no DNA. CDR3 protein: CAWSWSGPLETQYF. Full variable domain (outside the CDR3, taken from reference TRBV30 and TRBJ2-5): SQTIHQWPATLVQPVGSPLSLECTVEGTSNPNLYWYRQAAGRGLQLLFYSVGIGQISSEVPQNLSASRPQDRQFILSSKKLLLSDSGFYLCAWSWSGPLETQYFGPGTRLLVL.